The next 12 T cell receptor beta chains were all read from a single sample in a study of graft-versus-host responses after intestinal transplantation. Repertoires were generated with immunoSEQ multiplex PCR, while TCRdb's copy carries only in-frame clones and drops some. The table has tens of thousands of clones, approximately 90% seen once; the top ten hold around 1.5%. This specimen consisted of PBMCs, obtained 26 days after transplant. The source is a human patient who received an intestinal transplant, so some T cells may come from the graft donor.

This sequence joins TRBV6-1 and TRBJ1-6; 11 positions match TRBD1. Germline CDR1 reads MNHNS; CDR2 reads SASEGT. The CDR3 runs 19 residues. J lost 2 bases, V lost 0 bases, and 6 bases had no gene match. CDR3 DNA: TGTGCCAGCAGTGAAGCGGATTGGGGACAGGGGGCCTATAATTCACCCCTCCACTTT. This sequence encodes CASSEADWGQGAYNSPLHF.

CDR3 sequence reads: CASSQGAGQGASNQPQHF. CDR3 bases: TGCGCCAGCAGCCAAGGGGCCGGACAGGGGGCTTCCAATCAGCCCCAGCATTTT. The chain uses TRBV4-1 and TRBJ1-5, with 11 positions matching TRBD1. The CDR3 runs to 18 residues. After removal of 1 base from V and 3 bases from J, the junction contained 8 bases not matched to a gene. The germline gives CDR1 MGHRA, CDR2 YSYEKL.

The chain recombines TRBV10-1 with TRBJ2-5; D is perhaps TRBD2 (5 bases). The V gene's germline CDR1 is WNHNN and CDR2 SYGVQD (reference sequence). There are 15 residues in the CDR3. Trimming shortened V by 2 bases and J by 1 base, and 11 bases separated the two germline ends. CDR3 protein: CASSEEGTVQETQYF. CDR3 DNA sequence: TGCGCCAGCAGTGAGGAGGGTACAGTCCAAGAGACCCAGTACTTC.

V is TRBV28 and J is TRBJ1-4; no clear D gene. Germline assignment: CDR1 MDHEN and CDR2 SYDVKM. The CDR3 runs 13 residues. Trimming pared 6 bases from V and 0 bases from J, leaving 5 bases between. CDR3: CASRRSTNEKLFF. The CDR3 coding sequence is TGTGCCAGCAGGAGGTCAACTAATGAAAAACTGTTTTTT.

The DNA for the CDR3 is TGTGCCAGCAGCAAAGGCCGGGTCCTCTACGAGCAGTACGTC. Its translation: CASSKGRVLYEQYV. V and J are TRBV21-1 and TRBJ2-7; the table's D call of TRBD2 was not tested on the DNA. TRBV21-1 is deemed a pseudogene. This CDR3 spans 14 amino acids.

This clone was observed once. This chain connects TRBV19 to TRBJ1-5, with TRBD1 matching over 9 bases. Trimming cost V 4 bases and J 9 bases; bases outside gene matches: 10. Germline CDR1 LNHDA, CDR2 SQIVND (reference sequence). This CDR3 contains 15 residues. CDR3 DNA sequence: TGTGCCAGTAGTAAAGGGATCGGGACAGGGTGGCCCCAGCATTTT. Translated: CASSKGIGTGWPQHF.

This chain joins TRBV10-3 and TRBJ1-5; tentatively, D is TRBD1 (5 bases). Germline V gives CDR1 ENHRY, CDR2 SYGVKD. CDR3 size: 15 residues. V gave up 3 bases and J gave up 10 bases, with 19 bases separating them. The CDR3 nucleotides read TGTGCCATCAGTGATAAGGGGCGGGAGCTTGGACCCCAGCATTTT. Its translation is CAISDKGRELGPQHF.

Comments on this clone: Other DNA sequences in this sample translate to the same CDR3. The chain is built from TRBV6-6 and TRBJ2-2; D not certain. This CDR3 has 16 residues. Germline V gene data show CDR1 as MNHNY and CDR2 as SVGAGI (reference sequence). The V end lost 2 bases, the J end lost 4 bases, and 14 bases lay between the germline ends. DNA of the CDR3: TGTGCCAGCAGTTACGTGACCTCAGGTGGCACCGGGGAGCTGTTTTTT. As protein: CASSYVTSGGTGELFF.

This clone is medium-sized in the sample. The chain is built from TRBV6-1 and TRBJ2-6, with D perhaps TRBD1 (6 bases). Trimming took 1 base from V and 2 from J, leaving 6 bases between them. The CDR3 runs to 15 residues. CDR1 MNHNS and CDR2 SASEGT come from the germline V gene. This CDR3 reads CASSEEGAGANVLTF. The CDR3 region has the DNA TGTGCCAGCAGTGAAGAGGGGGCTGGGGCCAACGTCCTGACTTTC.

The V and J genes are TRBV30 and TRBJ1-6; possibly TRBD1 for D (6 bases). V gave up 3 bases and J gave up 13 bases, with 16 bases separating them. The CDR3 has 13 amino acids. The germline V gene has CDR1 GTSNPN and CDR2 SVGIG (reference sequence). Written as DNA, the CDR3 is TGTGCCTGGAGGTACAGGGATAGTATTCCCCTCCACTTT. Protein: CAWRYRDSIPLHF. Full variable domain (missing parts from reference TRBV30 and TRBJ1-6): SQTIHQWPATLVQPVGSPLSLECTVEGTSNPNLYWYRQAAGRGLQLLFYSVGIGQISSEVPQNLSASRPQDRQFILSSKKLLLSDSGFYLCAWRYRDSIPLHFGNGTRLTVT.

This clone has only one observation. This chain connects TRBV15 to TRBJ2-1; possible D gene TRBD2, 6 bases. Germline CDR1 LNHNV, CDR2 YYDKDF (reference sequence). The ends were cut back, 8 bases at V and 6 bases at J, with 17 bases in the middle. The CDR3 consists of 14 residues. The CDR3 sequence is CATSDYTMSNEQFF. DNA of the CDR3: TGTGCCACCTCGGACTACACTATGAGCAATGAGCAGTTCTTC.

This clone was found a few times. The chain is built from TRBV28 and TRBJ1-1, with 8 bases that match TRBD1. The V gene end was trimmed by 4 bases and the J gene end by 2 bases; junction bases not matched to a gene: 9. This CDR3 contains 16 residues. CDR1 and CDR2 from the germline V gene are MDHEN and SYDVKM. The DNA of the CDR3 is TGTGCCAGCAGTTCGCCAACACAGGGGGAAAACACTGAAGCTTTCTTT. It encodes CASSSPTQGENTEAFF.